The 9 T cell receptor beta chains given below trace back to one sample, sequenced in a study of early T cells in non-severe SARS-CoV-2 infection. In TCRdb, the 5' RACE reads were re-called with MiXCR into one record per CDR3 protein. The sample records approximately 38,000 distinct CDR3 sequences, about 3.8% being singletons. The sequenced material came from whole blood. The receptors were gathered from an adult who was a healthcare worker with PCR-confirmed SARS-CoV-2 infection or an uninfected control (not recorded which).

In this sample, this clonotype turned up many times. This chain uses TRBV27 with TRBJ2-7; D unclear. The CDR3 is 16 amino acids. Looked up from germline, CDR1 is MNHEY and CDR2 is SMNVEV (reference sequence). The V gene lost 5 bases and the J gene lost 2 bases, with 19 bases spanning the gap. The CDR3 spells CASSAAQQRLPYEQYF. The CDR3 coding sequence is TGTGCCAGCAGTGCAGCCCAGCAAAGGCTCCCCTACGAGCAGTACTTC.

This clonotype was counted at least ten times. The rearrangement uses TRBV6-5 and TRBJ2-1; D not certain. Germline lookup yields CDR1 MNHEY and CDR2 SVGAGI. The ends were cut back, 5 bases at V and 4 bases at J, with 12 bases in the middle. This CDR3 region has 14 residues. CDR3 residues: CASSPSIWYNEQFF. The CDR3 DNA reads as TGTGCCAGCAGTCCTTCTATCTGGTACAATGAGCAGTTCTTC.

At least ten counts were recorded for this clonotype. The chain joins TRBV6-5 to TRBJ2-5; 9 positions match TRBD2. The CDR3 spans 16 residues. After removal of 0 bases from V and 5 bases from J, the junction contained 7 bases not matched to a gene. Germline CDR1 reads MNHEY; CDR2 reads SVGAGI. The CDR3 sequence is CASSYSSGLATETQYF. The DNA of the CDR3 is TGTGCCAGCAGTTACTCTTCGGGACTAGCAACGGAGACCCAGTACTTC.

The sample holds one count of this clonotype. This chain connects TRBV29-1 to TRBJ1-2; TRBD1 agrees at 10 bases. Germline CDR1 is SQVTM and CDR2 is ANQGSEA. This CDR3 region has 16 residues. V lost 6 bases and J lost 0; bases outside the gene matches: 10. In nucleotides, the CDR3 is TGCAGCGTCCTGCCGGGGACAGGGGTGACTAACTATGGCTACACCTTC. Translated, it gives CSVLPGTGVTNYGYTF.

This clonotype was detected ten times or more. V gene TRBV20-1 combines with J gene TRBJ2-3; D call uncertain. Deletions cut 0 bases from V and 4 bases from J, with 14 bases between. The germline CDR1 and CDR2 sequences are DFQATT and SNEGSKA (reference sequence). The length of the CDR3 is 15 residues. The CDR3, as DNA: TGCAGTGCTAGAGATCGAAGACCAGGCGCAGATACGCAGTATTTT. Encoded protein: CSARDRRPGADTQYF.

In its sample, this clonotype was seen many times. DNA of the CDR3: TGTGCCAGCAGTCCAATTCGACTAGCGGGGAACCAAGAGACCCAGTACTTC. It translates to CASSPIRLAGNQETQYF. This rearrangement joins TRBV27 to TRBJ2-5, with TRBD2 identical over 11 bases. The CDR3 is 17 amino acids. CDR1 is MNHEY, CDR2 SMNVEV, per germline (reference sequence). V lost 5 bases and J lost 0; bases outside the gene matches: 8.

This clonotype was counted many times. The chain is built from TRBV6-5 and TRBJ1-5; D is possibly TRBD1 (6 bases). The V and J ends lost 6 bases and 2 bases respectively, with 11 bases between them. The CDR3 loop spans 14 amino acids. CDR1 and CDR2 from the germline V gene are MNHEY and SVGAGI. The CDR3 is CASSRGGGNQPQHF. The CDR3 DNA is TGTGCCAGCAGCCGAGGGGGGGGCAATCAGCCCCAGCATTTT.

This clonotype was counted ten times or more. The rearrangement links TRBV7-8 to TRBJ2-5; D ambiguous. CDR3 length: 17 residues. The V gene's germline CDR1 is SGHVS and CDR2 FQNEAQ. Trimming took off 5 bases at V and 3 bases at J, with 22 bases between the two ends. This chain's CDR3 is CASSPPRRLDIKETQYF. DNA of the CDR3: TGTGCCAGCAGCCCCCCCCGCCGGCTGGATATTAAAGAGACCCAGTACTTC.

This clonotype was seen at least ten times. The chain carries TRBV27 and TRBJ2-1; 11 bases match TRBD2. J was trimmed by 3 bases and V by 4 bases; bases with no gene match: 2. Germline CDR1 MNHEY, CDR2 SMNVEV (reference sequence). This CDR3 comprises 15 residues. The CDR3 bases are TGTGCCAGCAGTTCAGGACTAGCGGGCTACAATGAGCAGTTCTTC. Its translation: CASSSGLAGYNEQFF.